A selection of T cell receptor beta chains follows, all from one sample in a study of blood T cell repertoires in COVID-19. Produced via immunoSEQ multiplex PCR; TCRdb's table is partial and in-frame only. In the table there are around 370,000 clones, around nine tenths of which are singletons. Input material: PBMCs or T cells enriched from blood (not recorded which). Receptors originate from a woman aged 18-30 years who had recovered from COVID-19. The CDR3 runs from the conserved cysteine through the conserved F or W. The D gene is left open where the match is weak.

TRBD1	TRBJ1-2	TRBV27	TGTGCCAGCAGTTCGGATGGGACAGGGTGGCCTTCTAACTATGGCTACACCTTC	CASSSDGTGWPSNYGYTF
TRBD1	TRBJ2-1	TRBV9	TGTGCCAGCAGCGTAGTGGGGACAGGGCCCTACAATGAGCAGTTCTTC	CASSVVGTGPYNEQFF
TRBD2	TRBJ2-7	TRBV10-3	TGTGCCATCAGTAAGACTAGCGGGCAGACCGAGCAGTACTTC	CAISKTSGQTEQYF
NA	TRBJ1-1	TRBV7-8	TGTGCCAGCAGCCCCGGGGGACCGGAAGCTTTCTTT	CASSPGGPEAFF
TRBD1	TRBJ1-1	TRBV6-5	TGTGCCAGCAGCCGGGACAGGGCTTCGTTTCCTGAAGCTTTCTTT	CASSRDRASFPEAFF
TRBD1	TRBJ1-5	TRBV2	TGTGCCAGCAGTTGGGACAGTCCTTACGGCGGGCAGCCCCAGCATTTT	CASSWDSPYGGQPQHF
NA	TRBJ1-2	TRBV24-1	TGTGCCACCAGTGCCAGGGGTTTTCAAGGCTACACCTTC	CATSARGFQGYTF
TRBD1	TRBJ2-7	TRBV5-1	TGCGCCAGCAGCCAGGGACAGGGACTCTACGAGCAGTACTTC	CASSQGQGLYEQYF
TRBD2	TRBJ2-3	TRBV27	TGTGCCAGCAGTCCCTTCGAGACTAGCGGGGTGAGCACAGATACGCAGTATTTT	CASSPFETSGVSTDTQYF
NA	TRBJ1-6	TRBV6-5	TGTGCCAGCAAGCGGGATAATAATTCACCCCTCCACTTT	CASKRDNNSPLHF
NA	TRBJ2-5	TRBV7-8	TGTGCCAGCAGCTTAACCTATGAAGAGACCCAGTACTTC	CASSLTYEETQYF
NA	TRBJ1-5	TRBV9	TGTGCCAGCAGCGCCTACGACACGACCCAGCCCCAGCATTTT	CASSAYDTTQPQHF
NA	TRBJ1-3	TRBV30	TGTGCCTGGAGTGGGACAGTCTCTGGAAACACCATATATTTT	CAWSGTVSGNTIYF